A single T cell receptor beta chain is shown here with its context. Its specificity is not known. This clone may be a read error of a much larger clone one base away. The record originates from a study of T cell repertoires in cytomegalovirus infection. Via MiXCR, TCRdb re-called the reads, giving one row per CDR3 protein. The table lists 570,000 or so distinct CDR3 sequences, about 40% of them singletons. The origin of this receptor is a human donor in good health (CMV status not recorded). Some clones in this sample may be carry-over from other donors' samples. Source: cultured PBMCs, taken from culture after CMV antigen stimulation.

CDR3 sequence reads: CASSPPWTDEQFF. In nucleotides, the CDR3 is TGTGCCAGTAGTCCCCCGTGGACCGATGAGCAGTTCTTC. The rearrangement uses TRBV19 and TRBJ2-1, with no clear D. CDR1 is LNHDA, CDR2 SQIVND, per germline (reference sequence). Trimming removed 5 bases from V and 8 bases from J, with 13 bases in between. This CDR3 spans 13 amino acids.